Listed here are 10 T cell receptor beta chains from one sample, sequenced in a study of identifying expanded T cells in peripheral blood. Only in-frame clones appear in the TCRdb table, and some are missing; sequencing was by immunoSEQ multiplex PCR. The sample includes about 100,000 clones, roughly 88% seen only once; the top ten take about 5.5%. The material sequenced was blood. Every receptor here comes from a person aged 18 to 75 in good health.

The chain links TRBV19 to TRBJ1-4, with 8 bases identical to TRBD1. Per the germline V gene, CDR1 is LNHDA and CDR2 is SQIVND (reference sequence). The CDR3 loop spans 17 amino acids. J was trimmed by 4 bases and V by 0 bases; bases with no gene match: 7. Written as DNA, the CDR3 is TGTGCCAGTAGTATAGATCTGTGGACAGGGTATAATGAAAAACTGTTTTTT. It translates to CASSIDLWTGYNEKLFF.

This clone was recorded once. The CDR3 region has the DNA TGTGCCAGTATTCTGGACAGGGTCTCTGGAAACACCATATATTTT. This translates into CASILDRVSGNTIYF. The gene calls are TRBV19 and TRBJ1-3, with 8 bases identical to TRBD1. Germline-derived CDR1 and CDR2 are LNHDA and SQIVND (reference sequence). V shed 7 bases, J shed 0 bases, and the junction held 5 bases outside the gene matches. The CDR3 runs to 15 residues.

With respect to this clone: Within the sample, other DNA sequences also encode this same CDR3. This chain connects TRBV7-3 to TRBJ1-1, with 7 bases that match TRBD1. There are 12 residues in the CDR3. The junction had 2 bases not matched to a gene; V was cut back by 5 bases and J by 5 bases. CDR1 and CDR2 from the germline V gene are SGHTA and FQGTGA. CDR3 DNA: TGTGCCAGCAGCCCAGGGGGAACTGAAGCTTTCTTT. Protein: CASSPGGTEAFF.

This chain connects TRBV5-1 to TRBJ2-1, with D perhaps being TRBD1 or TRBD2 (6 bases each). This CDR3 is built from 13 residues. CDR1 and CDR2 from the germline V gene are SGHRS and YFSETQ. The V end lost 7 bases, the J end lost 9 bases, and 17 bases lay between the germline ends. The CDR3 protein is CASHQQQGGEQFF. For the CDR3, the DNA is TGCGCCAGCCACCAACAACAGGGAGGTGAGCAGTTCTTC.

The CDR3 spells CASQAGNNEKLFF. In nucleotides, the CDR3 is TGTGCCAGCCAGGCAGGGAATAATGAAAAACTGTTTTTT. V gene TRBV5-4 combines with J gene TRBJ1-4; the D gene is possibly TRBD1 (5 bases). In germline, CDR1 is SGHNT, CDR2 YYREEE (reference sequence). The CDR3 loop spans 13 amino acids. V lost 7 bases and J 4 bases, leaving 11 bases between the germline ends.

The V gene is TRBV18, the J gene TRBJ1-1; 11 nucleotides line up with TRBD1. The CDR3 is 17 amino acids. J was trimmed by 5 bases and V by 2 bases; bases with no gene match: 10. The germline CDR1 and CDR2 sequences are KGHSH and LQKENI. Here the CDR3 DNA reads TGTGCCAGCTCACCATTCACCGGGACAGGGGGGAGAACTGAAGCTTTCTTT. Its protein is CASSPFTGTGGRTEAFF.

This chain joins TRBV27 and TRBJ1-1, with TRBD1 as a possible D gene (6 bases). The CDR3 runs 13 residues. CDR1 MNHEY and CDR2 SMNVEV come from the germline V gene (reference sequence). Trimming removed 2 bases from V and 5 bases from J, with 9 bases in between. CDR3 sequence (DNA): TGTGCCAGCAGTTTAATAGGGGGAACTGAAGCTTTCTTT. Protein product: CASSLIGGTEAFF.

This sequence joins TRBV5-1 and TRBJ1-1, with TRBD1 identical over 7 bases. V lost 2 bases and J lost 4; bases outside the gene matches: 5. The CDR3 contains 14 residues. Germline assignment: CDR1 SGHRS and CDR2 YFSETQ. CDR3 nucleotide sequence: TGCGCCAGCAGCTTAGACAGGGCTAGCACTGAAGCTTTCTTT. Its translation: CASSLDRASTEAFF.

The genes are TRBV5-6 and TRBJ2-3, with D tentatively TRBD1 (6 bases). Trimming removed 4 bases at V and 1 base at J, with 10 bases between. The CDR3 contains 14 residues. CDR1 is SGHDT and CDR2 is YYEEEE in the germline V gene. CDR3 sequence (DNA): TGTGCCAGCAGCGGGGGACACGGCACAGATACGCAGTATTTT. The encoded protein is CASSGGHGTDTQYF.

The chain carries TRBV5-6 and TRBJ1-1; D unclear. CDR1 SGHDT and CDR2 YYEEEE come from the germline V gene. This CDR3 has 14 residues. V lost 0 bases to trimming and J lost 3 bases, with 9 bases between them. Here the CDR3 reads CASSLVVGDTEAFF. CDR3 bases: TGTGCCAGCAGCTTGGTTGTGGGTGACACTGAAGCTTTCTTT.